The entry below gives a single TCR beta chain sequence along with its context. Its antigen remains undetermined. It has no much larger one-base neighbor in the sample; base qualities were not kept. These data are taken from a study of blood T cells in healthy people across ages (dated by TCRdb to between 2015 and 2016). Context from the whole study: In model experiments, roughly one uniquely barcoded TCR beta cDNA molecule per two T cells was captured by template switching. To avoid experimental bias, donors of different ages were randomly spread across the sequencing lanes. Donors were grouped into four age groups: young (average roughly 17 years), middle-aged (over 35), aged (roughly 67) and long-lived (just over 80). Age-related changes in TCR beta repertoire diversity were measured in the study by deep sequencing normalized with unique cDNA molecular identifiers. Using the same blood draw, the study looked at two additional independent replicas of 1 million unique cDNA reads for two donors, one aged 18 to 30 and the other aged 80 or older.

To prepare the library, 5' RACE was applied. Instrument used: Illumina HiSeq 2500. A second about 7 to 11 cycle PCR used a sample-barcoded 5' primer and a J-beta primer mix. A unique molecular identifier was introduced onto each TCR beta cDNA molecule by a template-switch 5' adaptor carrying 12 random nucleotides. Each sample yielded at least 2.5 million CDR3-containing paired-end reads. First-strand cDNA synthesis was performed from all RNA using the Mint cDNA synthesis kit, with priming by a TRBC-specific oligonucleotide. All cDNA was treated with uracil-DNA glycosylase and then went through a first 18-cycle PCR with the universal primers M1SS and BC2_uni_R. The paper's data handling went like this. For normalization, 1 million high-quality reads were randomly selected from each sample, with every read carrying a distinct molecular identifier. Instead of being binned into consensus sequences, reads with shared molecular identifiers were discarded. MiTCR, with a Q25 quality threshold and the strictest error-elimination algorithm, was used for CDR3 identification, clonotype clustering and error correction. Lower-bound total TCR beta diversity was estimated with a nonparametric unseen species model using Euler transformation. Using fastp at Q25 and MiXCR, TCRdb reprocessed the public reads and kept productive beta chains. Each entry is one CDR3 protein sequence, shown with its most common DNA and genes. TCRdb assigned the V and J calls; the authors' analysis was not used. For this sample the table gives 540,000 or so distinct CDR3 sequences, of which 40% to 50% were detected only once. 20% to 25% of the sample is held by the ten biggest clonotypes.

The roughly 39 donors, aged 6 to 90 years, were systemically healthy Caucasian individuals from Russia. Each donor gave 8.5 to 10 milliliters of peripheral blood, collected into EDTA-treated Vacutainer tubes. Ficoll-Paque density-gradient centrifugation was used to isolate PBMCs, with at least 6 million per sample. Trizol reagent was used to extract total RNA from the PBMCs, yielding at least 5 micrograms per sample. Naive CD45RAhigh/CD27high T cell percentages were measured by flow cytometry on a PBMC aliquot from every donor. V loses 1 base at its end and J loses 8 bases; junction bases beyond the gene matches: 10. Its CDR3 holds 15 amino acids, cysteine through phenylalanine. CDR3 DNA is the only sequence kept; it has 45 bases, read in frame from the first base. From the germline V gene, CDR1 is SGHTA and CDR2 is FQGTGA. General conclusions and limits of the study: Donor CMV infection status was unknown, potentially confounding age-related changes in expanded clonotypes. Compared with the aged group, the long-lived group had more naive CD4+ T cells, fewer expanded clones and increased TCR diversity, suggesting age selection. The percentage of naive T cells measured by flow cytometry correlated strongly with observed TCR beta diversity. Total diversity estimates from one million sequenced T cells were considered lower bounds and underestimates. Bulk unsorted PBMC profiling prevented conclusive comparison of naive and antigen-experienced compartments. Observed TCR beta diversity per million T cells fell roughly linearly with age, and a significant reduction was already apparent by age roughly 41.

The TCR sequence derives from a man older than 75 in good health. The sequence is built from TRBV7-3 and TRBJ1-2; 7 of the junction bases match TRBD1. The sequencing input was blood. The DNA reads TGTGCCAGCAGCTTAAGGGGGGACAGTCTTATCGGCTACACCTTC. The resulting protein is CASSLRGDSLIGYTF.